The 8 T cell receptor beta chains presented below share a single source sample, sequenced in a study of cytomegalovirus exposure and HLA in healthy donors. Clones were sequenced by immunoSEQ multiplex PCR, and TCRdb holds only the in-frame ones, with some missing. The sample carries about 150,000 clones, roughly 87% recorded once. The sequenced sample was PBMCs. Receptors were obtained from a man aged 18 to 30 in good health and CMV-seropositive.

The genes are TRBV6-1 and TRBJ1-1; D gene ambiguous. The ends were cut back, 4 bases at V and 5 bases at J, with 11 bases in the middle. The CDR3 covers 13 residues. The germline gives CDR1 MNHNS, CDR2 SASEGT. The CDR3 bases are TGTGCCAGCAGTGCTACCGACGGGACTGAAGCTTTCTTT. Its translation: CASSATDGTEAFF.

This sequence joins TRBV5-8 and TRBJ1-1; D not certain. The CDR3 sequence is 13 residues long. Trimming removed 4 bases at V and 2 bases at J, with 9 bases between. Germline assignment: CDR1 SGHTS and CDR2 YDEGEE. As DNA, the CDR3 is TGTGCCAGCAGCGGGAGAGGTAACACTGAAGCTTTCTTT. Its translation is CASSGRGNTEAFF.

The chain employs TRBV25-1 and TRBJ2-5; TRBD1 might be the D (5 bases). This CDR3 has 14 residues. Between the trimmed V and J ends, which lost 5 bases and 5 bases, there was a span of 15 bases. Germline loops: CDR1 MGHDK, CDR2 SYGVNS. In DNA form, the CDR3 reads TGTGCCAGCAGTCAACAGGTCCCGAGGGAGACCCAGTACTTC. Its translation is CASSQQVPRETQYF.

The chain couples TRBV6-5 to TRBJ2-2; D may be TRBD1 (5 bases). Between the trimmed V and J ends, which lost 4 bases and 2 bases, there was a span of 8 bases. Germline CDR1 reads MNHEY; CDR2 reads SVGAGI. The CDR3 is 14 amino acids. The CDR3 DNA sequence: TGTGCCAGCAGTTTGGGGCCAAACACCGGGGAGCTGTTTTTT. Encoded protein: CASSLGPNTGELFF.

V usage is TRBV2 and J usage is TRBJ2-5; 8 bases match TRBD2. V lost 6 bases and J lost 7; bases outside the gene matches: 10. This CDR3 has 14 residues. The germline V gene encodes CDR1 SNHLY and CDR2 FYNNEI. CDR3 bases: TGTGCCAGCAGACTTAGCGGGACCACCGGGACCCAGTACTTC. This sequence encodes CASRLSGTTGTQYF.

The chain is built from TRBV19 and TRBJ1-1; 9 bases map to TRBD1. This CDR3 is built from 13 residues. Germline V gene data show CDR1 as LNHDA and CDR2 as SQIVND (reference sequence). With V trimmed by 8 bases and J by 4 bases, 5 bases remained unmatched. The CDR3 is CASGRDRVTEAFF. The CDR3, as DNA: TGTGCCAGTGGACGGGACAGGGTCACTGAAGCTTTCTTT. The variable domain in full, with the rest retrieved from reference TRBV19 and TRBJ1-1, is DGGITQSPKYLFRKEGQNVTLSCEQNLNHDAMYWYRQDPGQGLRLIYYSQIVNDFQKGDIAEGYSVSREKKESFPLTVTSAQKNPTAFYLCASGRDRVTEAFFGQGTRLTVV.

The rearrangement links TRBV28 to TRBJ1-2; weak D call: TRBD1 (6 bases). With 9 bases removed from V and 7 bases from J, the gap between germline ends came to 15 bases. Germline V lookup: CDR1 MDHEN, CDR2 SYDVKM. The CDR3 totals 12 residues. CDR3 region: CASWGQGIGYTF. In DNA form, the CDR3 reads TGTGCCAGTTGGGGGCAGGGGATTGGCTACACCTTC.

The gene calls are TRBV9 and TRBJ2-1; 8 bases fit TRBD2. Unmatched junction bases numbered 2, after V lost 0 bases and J lost 0 bases. The CDR3 runs to 16 residues. The germline CDR1 and CDR2 sequences are SGDLS and YYNGEE. This CDR3 reads CASSVATSGSYNEQFF. CDR3 nucleotides: TGTGCCAGCAGCGTAGCTACTAGCGGCTCCTACAATGAGCAGTTCTTC.